This TCR beta chain was identified in a study of CD8+ T cells in alopecia areata. Study-wide context: Treatment ran 6 to 18 months, with 6 months of follow-up afterward. Severity in treated patients was scored by percentage of scalp area affected. The study's findings and limits: Higher clonality was seen in lesional scalp than in normal scalp, especially in alopecia totalis/universalis. The study found that many expanded lesional clones persisted in scalp and blood during tofacitinib.

This clone has a handful of counts. What it binds is not known. RNA, once extracted, was reverse transcribed into cDNA for use as the sequencing template. The table came from immunoSEQ multiplex PCR; TCRdb's copy has only in-frame clones and leaves some out. Among 150,000 to 200,000 clones listed, around 64% were seen once. V shed 4 bases and J 5 bases; nucleotides not matched to a gene: 8. The V gene's germline CDR1 is SGHRS and CDR2 YFSETQ. The CDR3 totals 17 residues. Treatment reported: oral pan-JAK inhibitor, 5-10 mg twice daily. The TCR sequence derives from a human donor with alopecia areata. The chain is built from TRBV5-1 and TRBJ2-1; TRBD2 agrees at 14 bases. The material was CD4+ T cells sorted from blood, obtained around week 50, from a patient treated with tofacitinib. The CDR3 sequence: CASSVAKGLAGDNEQFF. Written as DNA, the CDR3 is TGCGCCAGCAGCGTTGCAAAGGGACTAGCGGGGGACAATGAGCAGTTCTTC.